The clone carrying this T cell receptor beta chain turned up a few times. Its antigen is undetermined. The ends lost 5 bases at V and 3 bases at J; junction bases unmatched: 3. CDR3 size: 14 residues. Germline CDR1 reads LNHNV; CDR2 reads YYDKDF (reference sequence). The sample originates from a study of yellow fever vaccine responses in identical twins. Findings and limits, study-wide: Twin vaccine T cell responses reportedly seemed partly convergent, partly personalized.

Using its own MiXCR run on the RT-PCR reads, TCRdb lists one record per CDR3 protein. The profile covers some 1,500 distinct CDR3 sequences, with 5.5% to 7.5% appearing a single time and around 10% taken by the ten largest. The sample was T cells from blood (PBMCs), unsorted or a sorted subset (not recorded which), taken before or after yellow fever vaccination (not recorded which). The gene calls are TRBV15 and TRBJ2-7; 11 bases agree with TRBD2. This clonotype was sampled from a woman younger than 30 who received the yellow fever vaccine. CDR3 protein: CATSGGTSGYEQYF. The CDR3 region has the DNA TGTGCCACCAGCGGCGGGACTAGCGGCTACGAGCAGTACTTC.